This entry lists 9 T cell receptor beta chains sequenced from one sample in a study of T cells expressing NK-cell markers. TCRdb reprocessed the 5' RACE reads, keeping one entry per CDR3 protein, no DNA. In all, the sample yields 300,000 to 450,000 distinct CDR3 sequences. The specimen sequenced was blood T cells: a sorted CD56 or NKG2C T cell subset, CD4+ or CD8+ T cells, or bulk PBMC T cells (not recorded which). The source of these receptors is a man aged 18-70 years in good health.

The chain links TRBV3-1 to TRBJ2-4; checking the TCRdb D call of TRBD1 is not possible without DNA. The CDR3 spans 16 residues. Per the germline V gene, CDR1 is LGHDT and CDR2 is YNNKEL (reference sequence). The CDR3 here is CASSPTGTGGKNIQYF.

The chain uses TRBV19 and TRBJ2-2; TCRdb indicates TRBD2, and absent DNA this call remains unverified. CDR1 LNHDA and CDR2 SQIVND come from the germline V gene (reference sequence). CDR3 length: 16 residues. The CDR3 spells CASSDPASGNTGELFF.

The chain is built from TRBV18 and TRBJ2-3. This CDR3 has 14 amino acids. Germline assignment: CDR1 KGHSH and CDR2 LQKENI. The CDR3 protein is CASSPQGRADTQYF.

This chain joins TRBV11-2 and TRBJ2-3. The CDR3 is 16 residues long. The germline gives CDR1 SGHAT, CDR2 FQNNGV. CDR3 protein: CASSLESSGNRDTQYF.

This rearrangement joins TRBV12-3 or TRBV12-4 to TRBJ2-3; no DNA is available, so the TRBD1 call from TCRdb remains unchecked. The CDR3 spans 18 residues. CDR3 sequence: CASSHSGGGRGDTDTQYF.

This chain uses TRBV9 with TRBJ2-5; TCRdb gives TRBD1 as the D gene, but with no DNA this cannot be confirmed. Germline V gene data show CDR1 as SGDLS and CDR2 as YYNGEE. The CDR3 has 14 residues. The CDR3 sequence is CASSVETGAKTQYF.

CDR3 amino acids: CASSFRASGYPRGDTQYF. The V and J genes are TRBV27 and TRBJ2-3; TCRdb's assignment of TRBD2 cannot be checked, as there is no DNA. The CDR3 has 18 amino acids. Germline CDR1 reads MNHEY; CDR2 reads SMNVEV (reference sequence).

The CDR3 sequence: CASSPLQTGNTIYF. J is TRBJ1-3 and V is TRBV5-1. Germline V gives CDR1 SGHRS, CDR2 YFSETQ. This CDR3 comprises 14 residues. Full variable domain (missing parts from reference TRBV5-1 and TRBJ1-3): KAGVTQTPRYLIKTRGQQVTLSCSPISGHRSVSWYQQTPGQGLQFLFEYFSETQRNKGNFPGRFSGRQFSNSRSEMNVSTLELGDSALYLCASSPLQTGNTIYFGEGSWLTVV.

The rearrangement joins TRBV2 to TRBJ1-1; without DNA, the TCRdb call of TRBD1 cannot be checked. The germline gives CDR1 SNHLY, CDR2 FYNNEI. The CDR3 is made up of 16 amino acids. The CDR3 loop is CAHLHIAGGGDTEAFF.